Each of the 15 T cell receptor beta chains below was sequenced from the same sample in a study of STAT3 mutations in large granular lymphocyte leukemia. Findings and caveats of the study: At least one immunodominant TCR beta clonotype appeared in every T-cell large granular lymphocyte leukemia patient.

Their antigens are not known. Using immunoSEQ multiplex PCR, the repertoire was profiled, and TCRdb retains in-frame clones only, with some absent. Here the sample spans about 8,400 clones, 90% to 95% being singletons. Sequencing was done on a sample of peripheral blood mononuclear cells. The receptors originated from a man in his fifties with T-cell large granular lymphocyte leukemia. Some clones in this sample may be carry-over from other donors' samples.

The gene calls are TRBV11-2 and TRBJ1-1; D is uncertain. Trimming pared 0 bases from V and 6 bases from J, leaving 2 bases between. The CDR3 spans 11 residues. Per the germline V gene, CDR1 is SGHAT and CDR2 is FQNNGV. CDR3 sequence: CASSLEAEAFF. The CDR3, as DNA: TGTGCCAGCAGCTTAGAAGCTGAAGCTTTCTTT.

This clone was seen just once. This chain links TRBV11-3 with TRBJ2-1; 9 nucleotides align to TRBD2. CDR3 length: 14 residues. The germline CDR1 and CDR2 sequences are SGHNT and YENEEA. V trimming: 0 bases; J trimming: 12 bases; junction bases outside the gene matches: 6. The CDR3 reads CASSLDKGAGGQFF. CDR3 coding DNA: TGTGCCAGCAGCTTAGATAAGGGAGCGGGAGGGCAGTTCTTC.

V is TRBV6-1 and J is TRBJ1-2; D not resolved. Trimming stripped 1 base from V and 7 bases from J, with 1 base between. The CDR3 is 10 amino acids. The germline gives CDR1 MNHNS, CDR2 SASEGT. The CDR3 region has the DNA TGTGCCAGCAGTGAAGTTGGCTACACCTTC. It yields the protein CASSEVGYTF.

This rearrangement joins TRBV19 to TRBJ1-5; D remains ambiguous. CDR3 size: 15 residues. Between the trimmed V and J ends, which lost 1 base and 5 bases, there was a span of 12 bases. Germline CDR1 is LNHDA and CDR2 is SQIVND (reference sequence). The CDR3 DNA is TGTGCCAGTAGTATAGTCTATCGTAGGGATCAGCCCCAGCATTTT. Residues: CASSIVYRRDQPQHF. Full variable domain (outside the CDR3, taken from reference TRBV19 and TRBJ1-5): DGGITQSPKYLFRKEGQNVTLSCEQNLNHDAMYWYRQDPGQGLRLIYYSQIVNDFQKGDIAEGYSVSREKKESFPLTVTSAQKNPTAFYLCASSIVYRRDQPQHFGDGTRLSIL.

This clone appeared a single time. The chain is built from TRBV29-1 and TRBJ1-5; unclear D gene. The germline V gene encodes CDR1 SQVTM and CDR2 ANQGSEA. This CDR3 is 13 amino acids long. V was pared by 7 bases and J by 5 bases, with 15 bases between. CDR3 sequence reads: CSARTNRDQPQHF. The CDR3 nucleotides read TGCAGCGCCCGGACCAACCGGGATCAGCCCCAGCATTTT.

Note on this clone: A read error may account for a junction end that differs from germline. The rearrangement uses TRBV7-9 and TRBJ2-7, with D uncertain. CDR1 and CDR2 (germline): SEHNR, FQNEAQ (reference sequence). CDR3 size: 11 residues. For the CDR3, the DNA is TGTGCCAGCAGCTCAGACCGACGCCCTAACTTC. Its protein product is CASSSDRRPNF.

The rearrangement links TRBV5-1 to TRBJ2-7, with D uncertain. V was trimmed by 4 bases and J by 2 bases, leaving 10 bases between them. The CDR3 has 13 amino acids. The germline V gene has CDR1 SGHRS and CDR2 YFSETQ. This chain's CDR3 is CASSRTYTYEQYF. The CDR3 DNA reads TGCGCCAGCAGCCGAACCTATACCTACGAGCAGTACTTC.

The V call is TRBV5-1, the J call TRBJ1-4, with D hard to call. The CDR3 runs to 16 residues. From germline, CDR1 is SGHRS and CDR2 YFSETQ. V was shortened by 0 bases and J by 6 bases, with 15 bases between the two germline ends. CDR3 DNA: TGCGCCAGCAGCTTGGCCTTCCGTCCCGATGATGAAAAACTGTTTTTT. Residues: CASSLAFRPDDEKLFF.

This clone was seen a handful of times. The J gene is TRBJ1-5, the V gene TRBV29-1; D possibly corresponds to TRBD1 (6 bases). Trimming shortened V by 3 bases and J by 3 bases, and 9 bases separated the two germline ends. Germline CDR1 reads SQVTM; CDR2 reads ANQGSEA. There are 13 residues in the CDR3. CDR3 bases: TGCAGCGTTGAGACAGGACCCAATCAGCCCCAGCATTTT. Its protein is CSVETGPNQPQHF. Combining the CDR3 with reference TRBV29-1 and TRBJ1-5 gives the whole variable domain SAVISQKPSRDICQRGTSLTIQCQVDSQVTMMFWYRQQPGQSLTLIATANQGSEATYESGFVIDKFPISRPNLTFSTLTVSNMSPEDSSIYLCSVETGPNQPQHFGDGTRLSIL.

In DNA, the CDR3 is TGTGCCAGCTCACCACCTGGGAGCGGGGGAAGCACAGATACGCAGTATTTT. Its translation: CASSPPGSGGSTDTQYF. The J gene is TRBJ2-3, the V gene TRBV18; 8 positions agree with TRBD2. Germline trimming cut 0 bases from V and 0 bases from J; bases unmatched to any gene: 5. The CDR3 has 17 residues. Germline CDR1 is KGHSH and CDR2 is LQKENI.

The V and J genes are TRBV7-2 and TRBJ2-7; D unresolved. The germline CDR1 and CDR2 sequences are SGHTA and FQGNSA. Deletions cut 0 bases from V and 1 base from J, with 4 bases between. The CDR3 extends over 13 amino acids. CDR3 nucleotides: TGTGCCAGCAGCTTAGCGAGTTCCTACGAGCAGTACTTC. Translation: CASSLASSYEQYF. Complete variable domain (other parts from reference TRBV7-2 and TRBJ2-7): GAGVSQSPSNKVTEKGKDVELRCDPISGHTALYWYRQSLGQGLEFLIYFQGNSAPDKSGLPSDRFSAERTGGSVSTLTIQRTQQEDSAVYLCASSLASSYEQYFGPGTRLTVT.

The rearrangement joins TRBV6-1 to TRBJ1-6; 8 bases align to TRBD1. V was pared by 5 bases and J by 7 bases, with 4 bases of the junction left unmatched. CDR1 and CDR2 from the germline V gene are MNHNS and SASEGT. The CDR3 spans 14 residues. Written as DNA, the CDR3 is TGTGCCAGCAGTCGGGACAGGTTCAATTCACCCCTCCACTTT. It specifies CASSRDRFNSPLHF.

The J gene is TRBJ2-5, the V gene TRBV21-1; TRBD2, as called in the table, went unchecked against the DNA. TRBV21-1 constitutes a pseudogene. This CDR3 region has 14 residues. The CDR3 protein is CASSKREAGETQYF. The CDR3 DNA reads as TGTGCCAGCAGCAAACGGGAGGCGGGGGAGACCCAGTACTTC.

The gene calls are TRBV6-4 and TRBJ2-3; the D gene could be TRBD1 or TRBD2 (5 bases each). Germline assignment: CDR1 MRHNA and CDR2 SNTAGT. The CDR3 loop spans 14 amino acids. The V gene lost 2 bases and the J gene lost 0 bases, with 6 bases spanning the gap. CDR3 DNA sequence: TGTGCCAGCAGTGACCGGGACAGCACAGATACGCAGTATTTT. Its translation: CASSDRDSTDTQYF.

The chain has TRBV4-1 and TRBJ2-3; D ambiguous. This CDR3 region has 12 residues. Germline V gene lookup returns CDR1 MGHRA and CDR2 YSYEKL. V dropped 4 bases and J dropped 6 bases, with 8 bases sitting between them. The CDR3 DNA reads as TGCGCCAGCAGCCCCCTGTCCGATACGCAGTATTTT. Translating it yields CASSPLSDTQYF.